These 18 T cell receptor beta chains were sequenced from one sample in a study of blood T cell repertoires in COVID-19. Profiled with immunoSEQ multiplex PCR; TCRdb holds only in-frame clones, not every one. The table includes about 190,000 clones, 70% to 90% detected once. The sequenced material came from peripheral blood. Receptors were obtained from a woman between 65 and 79 years old with active or convalescent COVID-19.

This chain joins TRBV19 and TRBJ1-2; 8 bases line up with TRBD1. This CDR3 is 13 amino acids long. The germline CDR1 and CDR2 sequences are LNHDA and SQIVND (reference sequence). The junction had 6 bases not matched to a gene; V was cut back by 8 bases and J by 4 bases. CDR3 sequence: CASHRDRTYGYTF. DNA of the CDR3: TGTGCCAGTCACCGGGACAGGACCTATGGCTACACCTTC.

The chain recombines TRBV20-1 with TRBJ2-3, with TRBD2 identical over 8 bases. This CDR3 contains 13 residues. Germline assignment: CDR1 DFQATT and CDR2 SNEGSKA (reference sequence). V lost 5 bases to trimming and J lost 7 bases; unmatched junction nucleotides: 8. The CDR3 region is CSAGVAGLHTQYF. The CDR3 nucleotides are TGCAGTGCTGGTGTAGCGGGACTTCATACGCAGTATTTT.

The V gene is TRBV18, the J gene TRBJ1-1; unclear D gene. The CDR3 has 14 amino acids. In germline, CDR1 is KGHSH, CDR2 LQKENI. The ends were cut back, 3 bases at V and 0 bases at J, with 8 bases in the middle. The CDR3 DNA sequence: TGTGCCAGCTCACCTTTTTCCATGAACACTGAAGCTTTCTTT. Protein: CASSPFSMNTEAFF.

The rearrangement links TRBV28 to TRBJ2-5, with TRBD2 matching 9 bases. The CDR3 is made up of 14 amino acids. V lost 7 bases, J lost 3 bases, and 6 bases stayed unmatched. The germline V gene encodes CDR1 MDHEN and CDR2 SYDVKM. The CDR3 sequence is CASTLAGGKETQYF. DNA of the CDR3: TGTGCCAGCACCCTCGCGGGAGGGAAAGAGACCCAGTACTTC.

This chain joins TRBV5-4 and TRBJ2-5, with D maybe TRBD1 (6 bases). Trimming took off 5 bases at V and 1 base at J, with 9 bases between the two ends. This CDR3 has 13 amino acids. Germline V lookup: CDR1 SGHNT, CDR2 YYREEE (reference sequence). The CDR3 DNA reads TGTGCCAGCAGTACACAGGGCCAAGAGACCCAGTACTTC. Translating gives CASSTQGQETQYF.

The V call is TRBV3-1 (or the pseudogene TRBV3-2), the J call TRBJ2-1; 7 positions agree with TRBD2. This CDR3 is built from 15 residues. The V gene's germline CDR1 is LGHDT and CDR2 YNNKEL (reference sequence). V lost 7 bases and J lost 8; bases outside the gene matches: 14. This chain's CDR3 is CASNHGAGSADEQFF. The CDR3 coding sequence is TGTGCCAGCAACCACGGAGCGGGATCGGCCGATGAGCAGTTCTTC.

J is TRBJ2-1 and V is TRBV3-1 (or the pseudogene TRBV3-2); 12 nucleotides line up with TRBD2. The CDR3 extends over 22 amino acids. J lost 0 bases, V lost 4 bases, and 19 bases had no gene match. Germline V gives CDR1 LGHDT, CDR2 YNNKEL (reference sequence). CDR3 sequence reads: CASSRGQLGASGRALSYNEQFF. The CDR3 coding sequence is TGTGCCAGCAGCCGGGGACAGTTAGGGGCTAGCGGGAGGGCCCTCTCCTACAATGAGCAGTTCTTC.

The chain employs TRBV3-1 (or the pseudogene TRBV3-2) and TRBJ2-5; 10 nucleotides align to TRBD1. V was clipped by 4 bases and J by 4 bases; unmatched bases: 6. CDR3 length: 15 residues. Germline loops: CDR1 LGHDT, CDR2 YNNKEL (reference sequence). In DNA form, the CDR3 reads TGTGCCAGCAGCCTCCAGACAGGGGGCAGAGAGACCCAGTACTTC. It encodes CASSLQTGGRETQYF.

J is TRBJ2-6 and V is TRBV9; 14 nucleotides match TRBD2. V lost 3 bases to trimming and J lost 2 bases; unmatched junction nucleotides: 7. Germline CDR1 reads SGDLS; CDR2 reads YYNGEE. This CDR3 comprises 19 residues. DNA for the CDR3: TGTGCCAGCAGCGAGCTGGGACTAGCGGGAGTCGCTGGGGCCAACGTCCTGACTTTC. Protein sequence: CASSELGLAGVAGANVLTF.

The chain combines TRBV28 with TRBJ2-7, with 10 bases identical to TRBD2. Germline-derived CDR1 and CDR2 are MDHEN and SYDVKM. The CDR3 sequence is 15 residues long. After removal of 4 bases from V and 1 base from J, the junction contained 4 bases not matched to a gene. Written as DNA, the CDR3 is TGTGCCAGCAGTTCCGGGACTAGCGTATCCTACGAGCAGTACTTC. Residues: CASSSGTSVSYEQYF.

This clone was seen a few times. The chain links TRBV5-1 to TRBJ2-1, with 7 bases aligning to TRBD1. With V trimmed by 3 bases and J by 0 bases, 12 bases remained unmatched. Germline V gene lookup returns CDR1 SGHRS and CDR2 YFSETQ. The CDR3 has 18 residues. CDR3 region: CASSSTPGQLSSYNEQFF. Written as DNA, the CDR3 is TGCGCCAGCAGCTCCACCCCGGGACAGCTGAGCTCCTACAATGAGCAGTTCTTC.

V and J are TRBV6-1 and TRBJ2-4; 9 bases fit TRBD1. The V gene's germline CDR1 is MNHNS and CDR2 SASEGT. The CDR3 consists of 17 residues. V shed 2 bases, J shed 1 base, and the junction held 6 bases outside the gene matches. The CDR3 is CASSEPDRGFAKNIQYF. CDR3 DNA: TGTGCCAGCAGTGAACCCGACAGGGGGTTCGCCAAAAACATTCAGTACTTC.

The rearrangement joins TRBV11-2 to TRBJ2-1, with TRBD2 matching over 8 bases. The CDR3 spans 16 residues. J gave up 8 bases and V 2 bases, and 11 bases lay outside the gene matches. CDR1 and CDR2 (germline): SGHAT, FQNNGV. The CDR3 here is CASSLTLPGGPHEQFF. The DNA of the CDR3 is TGTGCCAGCAGCTTAACCCTCCCGGGAGGGCCGCATGAGCAGTTCTTC.

J is TRBJ2-7 and V is TRBV5-1; TRBD2 aligns across 8 bases. V lost 0 bases and J lost 3; bases outside the gene matches: 5. The CDR3 runs 15 residues. Germline CDR1 and CDR2: SGHRS and YFSETQ. In DNA, the CDR3 is TGCGCCAGCAGCTTGGGCCTAGCGGGTTTCTACGAGCAGTACTTC. It translates to CASSLGLAGFYEQYF.

The chain has TRBV28 and TRBJ2-1, with D possibly TRBD1 on 6 matching bases. Per the germline V gene, CDR1 is MDHEN and CDR2 is SYDVKM. This CDR3 is 16 amino acids long. V was pared by 4 bases and J by 2 bases, with 15 bases between. This CDR3 is CASSYTPGQAYNEQFF. The CDR3 coding sequence is TGTGCCAGCAGTTATACACCGGGACAAGCCTACAATGAGCAGTTCTTC.

This clone has just a few counts. The rearrangement uses TRBV19 and TRBJ2-7; TRBD2 matches 7 bases. The CDR3 contains 13 residues. V lost 6 bases to trimming and J lost 7 bases; unmatched junction nucleotides: 9. The germline V gene has CDR1 LNHDA and CDR2 SQIVND (reference sequence). CDR3 nucleotide sequence: TGTGCCAGTAGGAATCTAGCGGCGGGGGAGCAGTACTTC. This codes for CASRNLAAGEQYF.

V is TRBV5-1 and J is TRBJ2-5, with 9 positions matching TRBD1. Losses at the gene ends were 5 bases for V and 5 bases for J; bases not matched to a gene: 10. This CDR3 is 15 amino acids long. Germline CDR1 and CDR2: SGHRS and YFSETQ. CDR3 bases: TGCGCCAGCAGGGGAGCCCTAGGGACAGGGGAGACCCAGTACTTC. As protein: CASRGALGTGETQYF.

The V and J genes are TRBV7-9 and TRBJ2-3; 13 bases fit TRBD2. The CDR3 is 23 residues long. Germline lookup yields CDR1 SEHNR and CDR2 FQNEAQ (reference sequence). J lost 4 bases, V lost 5 bases, and 27 bases had no gene match. The CDR3 bases are TGTGCCAGCAGCATCTCCCTCGCCCAGGGACAGGGGCCCGGACTAGCGGGGGCAGATACGCAGTATTTT. Protein sequence: CASSISLAQGQGPGLAGADTQYF. The full variable domain, rest sourced from reference TRBV7-9 and TRBJ2-3, is DTGVSQNPRHKITKRGQNVTFRCDPISEHNRLYWYRQTLGQGPEFLTYFQNEAQLEKSRLLSDRFSAERPKGSFSTLEIQRTEQGDSAMYLCASSISLAQGQGPGLAGADTQYFGPGTRLTVL.